By share of the sample, the clone carrying this T cell receptor (beta chain) is large. The CDR3 spans 16 residues. Trimming removed 2 bases at V and 5 bases at J, with 18 bases between. The TRBV12-4/TRBJ1-2 clonotypes were amplified using barcode primers with ligated adaptors. Using its own MiXCR run on the multiplex PCR reads, TCRdb lists one record per CDR3 protein. The sample shows roughly 490 distinct CDR3 sequences, more than 15% of them seen only once. This receptor was identified in a female donor with breast cancer. The source material was naive CD4+ T cells sorted from blood. Subset described: naive CD4+ T cells, CD4+CD45RA+CD25-. The genes are TRBV12-3 or TRBV12-4 and TRBJ1-2; no clear D gene. The CDR3 DNA follows: TGTGCCAGCAGTTTATCCATAAGGCTGGGTTTGTATGGCTACACCTTC. Its protein product is CASSLSIRLGLYGYTF.